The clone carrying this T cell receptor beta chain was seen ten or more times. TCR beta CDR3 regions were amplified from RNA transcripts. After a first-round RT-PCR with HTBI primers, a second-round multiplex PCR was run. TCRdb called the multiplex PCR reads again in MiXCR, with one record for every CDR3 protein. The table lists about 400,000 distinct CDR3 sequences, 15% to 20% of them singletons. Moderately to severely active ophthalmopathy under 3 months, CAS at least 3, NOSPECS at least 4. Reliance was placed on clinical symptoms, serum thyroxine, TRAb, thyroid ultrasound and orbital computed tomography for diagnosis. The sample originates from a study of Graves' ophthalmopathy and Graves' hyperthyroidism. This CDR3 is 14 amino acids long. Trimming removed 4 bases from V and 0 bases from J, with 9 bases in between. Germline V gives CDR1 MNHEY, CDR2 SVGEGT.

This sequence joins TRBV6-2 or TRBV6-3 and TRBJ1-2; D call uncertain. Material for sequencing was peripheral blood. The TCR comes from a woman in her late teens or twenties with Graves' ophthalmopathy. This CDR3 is CASSSGASNYGYTF. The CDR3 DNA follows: TGTGCCAGCAGTTCAGGAGCCTCTAACTATGGCTACACCTTC.